The present T cell receptor (beta chain) was sequenced within a study of T cell repertoires in cytomegalovirus infection. Turning to the study itself: CMV epitopes in the study were HLA-C-restricted (recently identified) and HLA-B-restricted (well studied). Indicated by public TCR beta signatures were CMV infection and matching HLA type.

A word on this clonotype: Its specificity is not known.

The CDR3 covers 19 residues. Germline trimming cut 0 bases from V and 4 bases from J; bases unmatched to any gene: 16. Per germline, CDR1 SGHNT and CDR2 YYREEE (reference sequence). Study conclusions and caveats: The ex vivo response was dominated by HLA-C-restricted CMV-specific TCR beta clonotypes.

TCRdb re-derived calls from the reads in MiXCR, one entry per CDR3 protein. Of approximately 910,000 distinct CDR3 sequences listed, roughly 31% are singletons. The sequence was obtained from a human donor in good health (CMV status not recorded). Some clones in this sample may be carry-over from other donors' samples. V usage is TRBV5-4 and J usage is TRBJ1-1; the match to TRBD1 covers 9 bases. This material consisted of cultured CD8+ T cells from PBMCs, taken from culture after CMV antigen stimulation. The CDR3 spells CASSLGGVSTGGWGTEAFF. CDR3 bases: TGTGCCAGCAGCTTGGGGGGGGTTTCGACAGGGGGATGGGGCACTGAAGCTTTCTTT.